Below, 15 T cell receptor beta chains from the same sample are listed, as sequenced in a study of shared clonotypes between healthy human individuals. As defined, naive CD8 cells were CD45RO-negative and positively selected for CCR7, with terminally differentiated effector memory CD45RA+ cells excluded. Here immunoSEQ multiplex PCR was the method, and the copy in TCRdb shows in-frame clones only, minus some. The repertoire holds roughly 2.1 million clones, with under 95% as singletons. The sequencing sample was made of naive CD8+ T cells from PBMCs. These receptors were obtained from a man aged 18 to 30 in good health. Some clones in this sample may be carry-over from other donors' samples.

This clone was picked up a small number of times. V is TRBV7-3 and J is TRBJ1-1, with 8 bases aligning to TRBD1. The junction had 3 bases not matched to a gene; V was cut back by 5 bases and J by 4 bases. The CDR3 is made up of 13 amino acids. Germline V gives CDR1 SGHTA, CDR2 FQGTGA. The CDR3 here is CASSQGASTEAFF. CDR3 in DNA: TGTGCCAGCAGCCAGGGGGCAAGCACTGAAGCTTTCTTT.

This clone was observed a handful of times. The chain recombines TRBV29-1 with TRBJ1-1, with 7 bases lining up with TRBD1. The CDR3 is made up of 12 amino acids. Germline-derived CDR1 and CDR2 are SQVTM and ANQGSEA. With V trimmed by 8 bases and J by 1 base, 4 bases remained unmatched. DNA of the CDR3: TGCAGCCTCTACAGGGGGAACACTGAAGCTTTCTTT. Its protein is CSLYRGNTEAFF.

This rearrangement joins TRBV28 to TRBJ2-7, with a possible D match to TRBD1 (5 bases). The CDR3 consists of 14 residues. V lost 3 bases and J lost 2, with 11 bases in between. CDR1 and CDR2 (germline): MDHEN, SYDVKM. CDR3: CASSFRVRAYEQYF. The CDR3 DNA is TGTGCCAGCAGTTTTCGCGTCAGGGCCTACGAGCAGTACTTC. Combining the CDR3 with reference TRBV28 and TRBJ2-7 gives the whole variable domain DVKVTQSSRYLVKRTGEKVFLECVQDMDHENMFWYRQDPGLGLRLIYFSYDVKMKEKGDIPEGYSVSREKKERFSLILESASTNQTSMYLCASSFRVRAYEQYFGPGTRLTVT.

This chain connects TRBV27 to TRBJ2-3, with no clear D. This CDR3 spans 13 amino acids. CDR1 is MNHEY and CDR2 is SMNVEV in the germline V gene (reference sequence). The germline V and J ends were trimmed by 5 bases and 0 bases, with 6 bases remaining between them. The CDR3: CASSMASTDTQYF. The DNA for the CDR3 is TGTGCCAGCAGTATGGCGAGCACAGATACGCAGTATTTT.

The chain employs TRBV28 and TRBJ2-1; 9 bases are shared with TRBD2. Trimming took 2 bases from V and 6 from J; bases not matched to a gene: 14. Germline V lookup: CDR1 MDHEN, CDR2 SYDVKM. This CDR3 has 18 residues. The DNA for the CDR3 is TGTGCCAGCAGTTTACAGGTTAGCGGGAGAATGGCGGGCAATGAGCAGTTCTTC. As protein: CASSLQVSGRMAGNEQFF.

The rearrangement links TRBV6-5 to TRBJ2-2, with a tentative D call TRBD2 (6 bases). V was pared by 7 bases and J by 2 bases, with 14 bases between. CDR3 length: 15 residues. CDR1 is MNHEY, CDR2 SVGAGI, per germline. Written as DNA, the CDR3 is TGTGCCAGCACGGTCACTAGCCCAAACACCGGGGAGCTGTTTTTT. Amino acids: CASTVTSPNTGELFF.

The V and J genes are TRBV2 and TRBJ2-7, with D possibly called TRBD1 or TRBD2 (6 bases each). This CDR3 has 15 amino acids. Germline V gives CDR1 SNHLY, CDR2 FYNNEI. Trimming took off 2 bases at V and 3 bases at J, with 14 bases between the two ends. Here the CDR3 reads CASSESRGHLYEQYF. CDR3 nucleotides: TGTGCCAGCAGTGAATCGCGGGGACATCTCTACGAGCAGTACTTC.

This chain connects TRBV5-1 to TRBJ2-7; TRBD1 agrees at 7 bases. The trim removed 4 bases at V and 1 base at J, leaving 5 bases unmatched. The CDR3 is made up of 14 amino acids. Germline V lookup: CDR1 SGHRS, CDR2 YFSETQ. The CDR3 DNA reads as TGCGCCAGCAGCGAGGACAGGTTGTCCTACGAGCAGTACTTC. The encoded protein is CASSEDRLSYEQYF.

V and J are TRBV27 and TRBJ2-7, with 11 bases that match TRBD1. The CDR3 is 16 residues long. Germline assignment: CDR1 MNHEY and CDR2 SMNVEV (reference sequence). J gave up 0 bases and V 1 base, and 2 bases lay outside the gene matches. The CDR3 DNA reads TGTGCCAGCAGTTTATACGGGACAGGGGGCTCCTACGAGCAGTACTTC. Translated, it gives CASSLYGTGGSYEQYF.

CDR3 coding DNA: TGTGCCAGCAGCTTTCCCGGCGGGAGAACCGAGCAGTACTTC. This translates into CASSFPGGRTEQYF. The chain uses TRBV7-9 and TRBJ2-7, with TRBD2 identical over 7 bases. Trimming cost V 3 bases and J 6 bases; bases outside gene matches: 8. The CDR3 sequence is 14 residues long. Germline V lookup: CDR1 SEHNR, CDR2 FQNEAQ (reference sequence).

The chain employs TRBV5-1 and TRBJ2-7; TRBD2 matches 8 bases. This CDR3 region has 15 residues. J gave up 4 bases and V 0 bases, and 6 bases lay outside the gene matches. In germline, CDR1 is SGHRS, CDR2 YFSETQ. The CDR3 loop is CASSLALAGKYEQYF. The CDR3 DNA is TGCGCCAGCAGCTTGGCCTTAGCGGGGAAGTACGAGCAGTACTTC.

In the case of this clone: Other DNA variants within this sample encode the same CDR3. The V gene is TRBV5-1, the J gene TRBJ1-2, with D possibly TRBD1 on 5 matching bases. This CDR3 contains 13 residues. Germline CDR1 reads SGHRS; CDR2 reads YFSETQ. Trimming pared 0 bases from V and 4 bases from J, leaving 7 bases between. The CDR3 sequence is CASSLEGTYGYTF. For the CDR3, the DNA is TGCGCCAGCAGCTTGGAGGGGACCTATGGCTACACCTTC. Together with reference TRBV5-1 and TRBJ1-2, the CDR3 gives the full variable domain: KAGVTQTPRYLIKTRGQQVTLSCSPISGHRSVSWYQQTPGQGLQFLFEYFSETQRNKGNFPGRFSGRQFSNSRSEMNVSTLELGDSALYLCASSLEGTYGYTFGSGTRLTVV.

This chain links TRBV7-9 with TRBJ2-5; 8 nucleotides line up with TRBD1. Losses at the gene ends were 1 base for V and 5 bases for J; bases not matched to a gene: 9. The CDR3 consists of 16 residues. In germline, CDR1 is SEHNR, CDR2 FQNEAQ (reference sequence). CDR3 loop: CASSLVDRVSVETQYF. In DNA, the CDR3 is TGTGCCAGCAGCTTAGTGGACAGGGTCTCGGTGGAGACCCAGTACTTC.

The CDR3 nucleotides are TGCAGCGTTGAAGGGGCGTCAGGTCTTAACACTGAAGCTTTCTTT. Translating gives CSVEGASGLNTEAFF. V is TRBV29-1 and J is TRBJ1-1; unclear D gene. The CDR3 loop spans 15 amino acids. V lost 1 base and J lost 2, with 14 bases in between. CDR1 is SQVTM and CDR2 is ANQGSEA in the germline V gene.

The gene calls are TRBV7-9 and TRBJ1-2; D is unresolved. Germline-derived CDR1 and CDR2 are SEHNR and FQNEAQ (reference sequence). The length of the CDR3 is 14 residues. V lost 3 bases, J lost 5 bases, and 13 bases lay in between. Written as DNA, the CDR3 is TGTGCCAGCAGCTTCTCCGTGGCAGAGTATGGCTACACCTTC. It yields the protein CASSFSVAEYGYTF.